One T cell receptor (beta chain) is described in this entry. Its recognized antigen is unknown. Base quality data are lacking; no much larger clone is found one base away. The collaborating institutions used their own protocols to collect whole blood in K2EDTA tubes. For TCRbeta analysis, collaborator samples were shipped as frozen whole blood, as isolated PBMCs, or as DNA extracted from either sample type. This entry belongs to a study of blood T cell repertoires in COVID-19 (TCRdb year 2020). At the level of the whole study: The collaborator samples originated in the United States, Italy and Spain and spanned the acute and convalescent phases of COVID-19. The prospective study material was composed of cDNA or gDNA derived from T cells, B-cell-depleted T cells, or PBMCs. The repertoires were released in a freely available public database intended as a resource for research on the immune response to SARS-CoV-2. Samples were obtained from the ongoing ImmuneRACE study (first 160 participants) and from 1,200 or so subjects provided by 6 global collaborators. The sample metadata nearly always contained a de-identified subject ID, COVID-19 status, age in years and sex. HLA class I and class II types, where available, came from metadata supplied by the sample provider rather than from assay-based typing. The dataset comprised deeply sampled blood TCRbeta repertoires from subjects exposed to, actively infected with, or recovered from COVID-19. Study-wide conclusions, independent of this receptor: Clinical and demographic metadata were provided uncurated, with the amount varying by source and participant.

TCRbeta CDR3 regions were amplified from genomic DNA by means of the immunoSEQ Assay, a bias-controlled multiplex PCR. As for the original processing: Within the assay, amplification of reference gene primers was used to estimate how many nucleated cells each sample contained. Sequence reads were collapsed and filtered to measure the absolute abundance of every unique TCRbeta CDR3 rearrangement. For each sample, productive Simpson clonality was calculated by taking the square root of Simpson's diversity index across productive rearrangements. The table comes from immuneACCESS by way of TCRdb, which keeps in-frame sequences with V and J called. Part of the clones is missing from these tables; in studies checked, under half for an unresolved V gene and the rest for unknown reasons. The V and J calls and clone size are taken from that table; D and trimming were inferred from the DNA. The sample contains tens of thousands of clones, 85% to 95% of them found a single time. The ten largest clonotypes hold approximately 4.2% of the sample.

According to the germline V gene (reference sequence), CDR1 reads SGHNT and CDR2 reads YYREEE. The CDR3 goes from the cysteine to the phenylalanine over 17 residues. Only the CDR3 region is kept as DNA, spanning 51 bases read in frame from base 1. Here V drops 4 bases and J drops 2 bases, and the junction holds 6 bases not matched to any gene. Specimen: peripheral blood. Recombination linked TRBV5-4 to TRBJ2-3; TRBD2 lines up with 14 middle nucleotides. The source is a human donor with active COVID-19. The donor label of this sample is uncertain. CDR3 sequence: CASSAGTSGGLTDTQYF. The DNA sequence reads TGTGCCAGCAGCGCCGGGACTAGCGGGGGACTCACAGATACGCAGTATTTT.